Sequencing of this TCR beta chain was carried out in a study of blood T cell repertoires in COVID-19. Whole-study context: The study drew acute and convalescent COVID-19 samples from the United States, Italy and Spain. PBMCs, B-cell-depleted T cells, or T cells provided the cDNA or gDNA that made up the material.

Germline V lookup: CDR1 KGHDR, CDR2 SFDVKD. The ends were cut back, 4 bases at V and 1 base at J, with 10 bases in the middle. The CDR3 consists of 15 residues. Seattle patients were enrolled while actively infected and followed longitudinally. Methods used by the authors: Nucleated cell number was recorded as an estimate derived from reference gene primer amplification. The table came from immunoSEQ multiplex PCR; TCRdb's copy has only in-frame clones and leaves some out. The V and J calls and clone size come from that table; D and trimming were worked out from the DNA. The table shows approximately 180,000 clones, with 70% to 90% occurring only once.

The J gene is TRBJ2-1, the V gene TRBV24-1; possible D gene TRBD1, 6 bases. The receptor comes from a person aged 70 to 85 with COVID-19, enrolled during active disease. Input material: peripheral blood. CDR3 sequence reads: CATSDDRTSYNEQFF. CDR3 coding DNA: TGTGCCACCAGTGACGACAGGACGTCCTACAATGAGCAGTTCTTC.